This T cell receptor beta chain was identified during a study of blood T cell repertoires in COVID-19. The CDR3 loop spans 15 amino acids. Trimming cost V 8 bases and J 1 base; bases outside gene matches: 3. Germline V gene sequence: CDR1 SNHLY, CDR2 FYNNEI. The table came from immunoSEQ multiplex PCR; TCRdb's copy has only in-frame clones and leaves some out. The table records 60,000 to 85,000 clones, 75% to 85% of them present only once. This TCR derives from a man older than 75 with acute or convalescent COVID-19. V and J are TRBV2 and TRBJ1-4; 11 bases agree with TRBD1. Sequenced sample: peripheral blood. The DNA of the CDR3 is TGTGCCAGCCAGGACAGGGGGCGAACTAATGAAAAACTGTTTTTT. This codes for CASQDRGRTNEKLFF.